This TCR beta chain was sequenced for a study of blood T cell repertoires in COVID-19. In the study overall: Sample material is recorded as cDNA or gDNA derived from T cells, B-cell-depleted T cells, or PBMCs.

The V gene end was trimmed by 3 bases and the J gene end by 2 bases; junction bases not matched to a gene: 8. This CDR3 contains 17 residues. Germline CDR1 reads KGHDR; CDR2 reads SFDVKD. As originally analysed: Reference gene primer amplification yielded estimated nucleated cell counts. Profiled with immunoSEQ multiplex PCR; TCRdb holds only in-frame clones, not every one. V, J and clone size were drawn from that table, and D and trimming were deduced from the DNA. This sample carries hundreds of thousands of clones, 80% to 90% of them seen once, and the ten largest clones take around 3%. The sample comprised peripheral blood. The clonotype originates from a woman between 25 and 40 years old with COVID-19, enrolled during active disease. V and J are TRBV24-1 and TRBJ2-2; 7 positions match TRBD1. CDR3 sequence (DNA): TGTGCCACCAGTGATCCGGACAGGCCCCCCAACACCGGGGAGCTGTTTTTT. Translating it yields CATSDPDRPPNTGELFF.